Listed below are T cell receptor beta chains from one sample, sequenced in a study of T cell responses to AZD1222 COVID-19 vaccine. Clones were read by immunoSEQ multiplex PCR, and TCRdb kept only the in-frame ones, dropping some. Of 95,000 to 120,000 clones listed, about nine tenths were seen once; the top ten hold around 3.3%. Source: peripheral blood, taken on day 0 of MenACWY control vaccination. These receptor sequences come from an adult in good health. CDR3s include the opening cysteine and the closing phenylalanine or tryptophan. A D gene is named only where the DNA matches it firmly. Clone size appears in some rows only: once, few, many, or a class for an expanded clone.

once,TRBV27,15,TRBJ1-5,.,CASSLAMGSNQPQHF,TGTGCCAGCAGTTTGGCGATGGGGAGCAATCAGCCCCAGCATTTT
.,TRBV5-6,18,TRBJ1-6,TRBD1,CASSLVGGPDRVDSPLHF,TGTGCCAGCAGCTTGGTGGGGGGACCGGACAGGGTTGATTCACCCCTCCACTTT
.,TRBV6-1,16,TRBJ1-6,.,CASSESEVYRNSPLHF,TGTGCCAGCAGTGAATCTGAGGTTTATCGTAATTCACCCCTCCACTTT
.,TRBV29-1,15,TRBJ1-2,.,CSVEQGKGANYGYTF,TGCAGCGTGGAACAGGGCAAGGGAGCTAACTATGGCTACACCTTC
.,TRBV12-3/TRBV12-4,12,TRBJ1-5,.,CASSFEGQPQHF,TGTGCCAGCAGTTTCGAGGGGCAGCCCCAGCATTTT
few,TRBV3-1/TRBV3-2,14,TRBJ2-5,.,CASSQDLSVGIQYF,TGTGCCAGCAGCCAAGACCTTAGCGTAGGGATCCAGTACTTC
.,TRBV3-1/TRBV3-2,14,TRBJ2-7,.,CASSQMPGGYEQYF,TGTGCCAGCAGCCAAATGCCTGGGGGATACGAGCAGTACTTC
.,TRBV28,15,TRBJ1-3,TRBD1,CASSLGRQGGNTIYF,TGTGCCAGCAGCCTGGGACGACAGGGTGGAAACACCATATATTTT
.,TRBV6-6,14,TRBJ1-6,TRBD1,CASSSRDRDSPLHF,TGTGCCAGCAGTTCTCGGGACAGGGATTCACCCCTCCACTTT
.,TRBV29-1,12,TRBJ1-2,.,CCTVTGSSGYTF,TGCTGTACGGTGACAGGTTCCTCTGGCTACACCTTC
.,TRBV12-3/TRBV12-4,13,TRBJ1-4,.,CASSPQLGEKLFF,TGTGCCAGCAGTCCCCAACTTGGAGAAAAACTGTTTTTT
.,TRBV6-6,14,TRBJ1-2,TRBD1,CASATTGVNYGYTF,TGTGCCAGCGCTACGACAGGGGTTAACTATGGCTACACCTTC
once,TRBV6-1,14,TRBJ2-2,.,CASSEDRVTGELFF,TGTGCCAGCAGTGAAGACAGGGTCACCGGGGAGCTGTTTTTT
.,TRBV9,13,TRBJ1-5,.,CASSGTLDQPQHF,TGTGCCAGCAGCGGTACACTTGATCAGCCCCAGCATTTT
.,TRBV9,15,TRBJ1-1,.,CASSVFPGQKDEAFF,TGTGCCAGCAGCGTATTCCCCGGGCAGAAAGATGAAGCTTTCTTT
.,TRBV29-1,12,TRBJ1-2,.,CSVAREAHGYTF,TGCAGCGTTGCCAGGGAAGCCCATGGCTACACCTTC
.,TRBV7-9,13,TRBJ1-3,.,CASRGRGGNTIYF,TGTGCCAGCAGGGGCAGGGGTGGAAACACCATATATTTT
.,TRBV10-1,13,TRBJ2-1,.,CASSERLNNEQFF,TGCGCCAGCAGTGAGAGACTCAACAATGAGCAGTTCTTC
.,TRBV5-1,14,TRBJ1-2,TRBD1,CASSLGRTGDGYTF,TGCGCCAGCAGCTTGGGTCGGACAGGGGATGGCTACACCTTC
.,TRBV30,15,TRBJ1-2,TRBD1,CAWSVRDRGNYGYTF,TGTGCCTGGAGTGTACGAGACAGGGGGAACTATGGCTACACCTTC
.,TRBV5-1,15,TRBJ1-5,.,CASSWGIRGNQPQHF,TGCGCCAGCAGCTGGGGGATAAGGGGGAATCAGCCCCAGCATTTT
.,TRBV19,13,TRBJ1-6,.,CASSMGYNSPLHF,TGTGCCAGTAGTATGGGGTATAATTCACCCCTCCACTTT
.,TRBV30,15,TRBJ1-5,.,CAWSVAGTPNQPQHF,TGTGCCTGGAGTGTAGCAGGGACACCAAATCAGCCCCAGCATTTT
.,TRBV28,12,TRBJ1-1,.,CASTPSDSEAFF,TGTGCCAGCACTCCCTCGGACAGTGAAGCTTTCTTT
.,TRBV4-1,17,TRBJ1-1,TRBD1,CASSPTNFRTGNTEAFF,TGCGCCAGCAGCCCAACTAACTTCAGGACAGGGAACACTGAAGCTTTCTTT
.,TRBV5-1,15,TRBJ2-2,.,CASSLDGSNTGELFF,TGCGCCAGCAGCTTGGACGGTTCGAACACCGGGGAGCTGTTTTTT
.,TRBV12-3/TRBV12-4,13,TRBJ2-1,.,CASSRGYYNEQFF,TGTGCCAGCTCTCGGGGGTACTACAATGAGCAGTTCTTC
.,TRBV29-1,13,TRBJ2-2,.,CSVDEGHTGELFF,TGCAGCGTTGATGAGGGACACACCGGGGAGCTGTTTTTT
.,TRBV24-1,14,TRBJ1-2,TRBD1,CAPKLETGDYGYTF,TGTGCCCCCAAACTTGAGACAGGGGACTATGGCTACACCTTC
.,TRBV7-3,14,TRBJ1-1,TRBD1,CASSFGTVGAEAFF,TGTGCCAGCAGCTTTGGGACAGTCGGAGCTGAAGCTTTCTTT
.,TRBV6-5,14,TRBJ2-7,.,CASSYSEQFYEQYF,TGTGCCAGCAGTTACTCGGAACAGTTCTACGAGCAGTACTTC
.,TRBV30,13,TRBJ1-2,.,CAWSPQGLYGYTF,TGTGCCTGGAGTCCGCAGGGACTGTATGGCTACACCTTC
few,TRBV4-1,15,TRBJ2-2,.,CASSQVTASTGELFF,TGCGCCAGCAGCCAAGTAACCGCAAGCACCGGGGAGCTGTTTTTT
.,TRBV6-5,14,TRBJ1-1,.,CASSLPGARREAFF,TGTGCCAGCAGCCTCCCAGGGGCCCGACGTGAAGCTTTCTTT
.,TRBV6-5,13,TRBJ1-2,.,CASRRLQVRGYTF,TGTGCCAGCAGACGACTCCAAGTGCGGGGCTACACCTTC
.,TRBV6-5,14,TRBJ1-5,.,CASSYTPLGQPQHF,TGTGCCAGCAGTTACACCCCCCTCGGCCAGCCCCAGCATTTT
few,TRBV3-1/TRBV3-2,13,TRBJ1-1,.,CASSPIVGAVGFF,TGTGCCAGCAGCCCGATCGTCGGGGCCGTAGGGTTCTTT
.,TRBV27,14,TRBJ2-1,TRBD2,CASSDGGAYNEQFF,TGTGCCAGCAGCGACGGGGGGGCCTACAATGAGCAGTTCTTC
.,TRBV6-2/TRBV6-3,15,TRBJ1-2,.,CASSHGPVSNYGYTF,TGTGCCAGCAGTCACGGCCCAGTCTCAAACTATGGCTACACCTTC
.,TRBV21-1,14,TRBJ1-1,.,CASRRRDQNTEAFF,TGTGCCAGCAGAAGGAGGGACCAGAACACTGAAGCTTTCTTT
.,TRBV18,14,TRBJ1-4,.,CASSPPGTNEKLFF,TGTGCCAGCTCACCTCCAGGGACTAATGAAAAACTGTTTTTT
.,TRBV6-5,15,TRBJ1-2,.,CASSYSIASGYGYTF,TGTGCCAGCAGTTACTCGATAGCTTCGGGCTATGGCTACACCTTC
.,TRBV7-3,14,TRBJ2-7,TRBD1,CASSCRGQVYEQYF,TGTGCCAGCAGCTGCCGGGGACAGGTCTACGAGCAGTACTTC
.,TRBV7-9,14,TRBJ2-7,TRBD1,CASSPPGQFYEQYF,TGTGCCAGCAGCCCCCCGGGACAGTTCTACGAGCAGTACTTC
.,TRBV24-1,17,TRBJ2-3,TRBD2,CATSVGLPGGIADTQYF,TGTGCCACCAGTGTTGGCCTTCCCGGGGGGATCGCAGATACGCAGTATTTT
.,TRBV7-6,14,TRBJ2-1,TRBD1,CASSPGQGRDEQFF,TGTGCCAGCAGCCCTGGACAGGGTAGGGATGAGCAGTTCTTC
.,TRBV2,13,TRBJ1-3,.,CASTGTAGNTIYF,TGTGCCAGCACCGGGACGGCTGGAAACACCATATATTTT
.,TRBV4-3,14,TRBJ2-5,.,CASSQGVQKETQYF,TGCGCCAGCAGCCAGGGGGTACAGAAAGAGACCCAGTACTTC
.,TRBV7-9,15,TRBJ1-6,.,CASSAGEGRHSPLHF,TGTGCCAGCAGCGCGGGAGAGGGGAGACACTCACCCCTCCACTTT
.,TRBV23-1,15,TRBJ1-3,.,CAGKRRGYSGNTIYF,TGCGCCGGAAAACGCAGGGGCTACTCTGGAAACACCATATATTTT
few,TRBV6-5,15,TRBJ2-6,.,CASRLDYTGANVLTF,TGTGCCAGCAGGTTAGATTACACTGGGGCCAACGTCCTGACTTTC
.,TRBV29-1,17,TRBJ2-7,TRBD1,CSAPIRDRGEIDYEQYF,TGCAGCGCTCCTATCCGGGACAGGGGTGAGATTGACTACGAGCAGTACTTC
.,TRBV6-5,14,TRBJ2-7,.,CASSYSGTAYEQYF,TGTGCCAGCAGTTACTCAGGAACAGCCTACGAGCAGTACTTC
.,TRBV4-2,16,TRBJ2-7,TRBD2,CASSQDVASGGYEQYF,TGTGCCAGCAGCCAAGATGTGGCTAGCGGAGGTTACGAGCAGTACTTC
.,TRBV5-6,13,TRBJ2-7,.,CASSPTRTDGQYF,TGTGCCAGCAGCCCGACCCGGACCGACGGGCAGTACTTC
.,TRBV6-5,13,TRBJ2-5,.,CASSYRIQETQYF,TGTGCCAGCAGTTACAGAATCCAAGAGACCCAGTACTTC
few,TRBV19,13,TRBJ2-7,.,CASSIEQGNEQYF,TGTGCCAGTAGTATCGAACAGGGAAACGAGCAGTACTTC
.,TRBV7-9,15,TRBJ1-2,TRBD1,CASAQLDRDNYGYTF,TGTGCCAGCGCTCAGTTGGACAGGGATAACTATGGCTACACCTTC